A selection of T cell receptor beta chains follows, all from one sample in a study of T cells in Graves' hyperthyroidism and ophthalmopathy. TCRdb called the multiplex PCR reads again in MiXCR, with one record for every CDR3 protein. This table holds 500,000 or so distinct CDR3 sequences, roughly 15% found once. Sample: blood. All receptors derive from a woman aged 30 to 39 with Graves' ophthalmopathy. Both conserved end residues are part of each CDR3. The order of the fields is D gene, V gene, clone size, J gene, CDR3 protein, CDR3 DNA. A D gene is named only where the DNA matches it firmly. Part of the rows lack a size; the others show once, few, many or a class for expanded clones.

d_gene: -
v_gene: TRBV10-3
abundance: many
j_gene: TRBJ1-6
CDR3aa: CAISESTDSPLHF
CDR3nt: TGTGCCATCAGTGAGTCGACAGATTCACCCCTCCACTTT

d_gene: -
v_gene: TRBV5-8
abundance: -
j_gene: TRBJ1-4
CDR3aa: CASSLRFGNNDEKLFF
CDR3nt: TGTGCCAGCAGCTTGAGGTTCGGGAACAACGATGAAAAACTGTTTTTT

d_gene: TRBD2
v_gene: TRBV7-2
abundance: many
j_gene: TRBJ2-3
CDR3aa: CASSSVGLADTQYF
CDR3nt: TGTGCCAGCAGCTCCGTCGGACTAGCGGATACGCAGTATTTT

d_gene: TRBD1
v_gene: TRBV7-9
abundance: -
j_gene: TRBJ2-2
CDR3aa: CASSPGTGLNTGELFF
CDR3nt: TGTGCCAGCAGCCCAGGGACAGGGTTGAACACCGGGGAGCTGTTTTTT

d_gene: -
v_gene: TRBV11-3
abundance: few
j_gene: TRBJ1-1
CDR3aa: CASSLGVHTEAFF
CDR3nt: TGTGCCAGCAGCTTGGGGGTCCACACTGAAGCTTTCTTT

d_gene: -
v_gene: TRBV11-2
abundance: -
j_gene: TRBJ2-1
CDR3aa: CASSRLGQAYNEQFF
CDR3nt: TGTGCCAGCAGCAGACTCGGGCAGGCCTACAATGAGCAGTTCTTC

d_gene: TRBD1
v_gene: TRBV28
abundance: few
j_gene: TRBJ1-1
CDR3aa: CASSFETGWNTEAFF
CDR3nt: TGTGCCAGCAGTTTTGAGACAGGGTGGAACACTGAAGCTTTCTTT

d_gene: -
v_gene: TRBV11-2
abundance: many
j_gene: TRBJ2-3
CDR3aa: CASSLNLAGTDTQYF
CDR3nt: TGTGCCAGCAGCTTAAATCTGGCGGGCACAGATACGCAGTATTTT

d_gene: -
v_gene: TRBV6-1
abundance: -
j_gene: TRBJ2-5
CDR3aa: CATGDRRETQYF
CDR3nt: TGTGCCACCGGAGACAGGAGGGAGACCCAGTACTTC

d_gene: -
v_gene: TRBV6-5
abundance: many
j_gene: TRBJ2-7
CDR3aa: CASSYSVGWDEQYF
CDR3nt: TGTGCCAGCAGTTACTCGGTAGGGTGGGACGAGCAGTACTTC

d_gene: TRBD1
v_gene: TRBV18
abundance: many
j_gene: TRBJ1-4
CDR3aa: CASSEGQGEKLFF
CDR3nt: TGTGCCAGCTCCGAAGGACAGGGTGAAAAACTGTTTTTT

d_gene: TRBD1
v_gene: TRBV9
abundance: -
j_gene: TRBJ2-2
CDR3aa: CASSGTGSNTGELFF
CDR3nt: TGTGCCAGCTCCGGGACAGGGTCGAACACCGGGGAGCTGTTTTTT

d_gene: -
v_gene: TRBV28
abundance: many
j_gene: TRBJ2-7
CDR3aa: CASSFALGATYEQYF
CDR3nt: TGTGCCAGCAGTTTTGCGCTGGGGGCGACCTACGAGCAGTACTTC

d_gene: -
v_gene: TRBV6-9
abundance: -
j_gene: TRBJ1-6
CDR3aa: CASSYFGEGSPLHF
CDR3nt: TGTGCCAGCAGTTACTTCGGGGAGGGTTCACCCCTCCACTTT

d_gene: -
v_gene: TRBV6-1
abundance: many
j_gene: TRBJ2-7
CDR3aa: CASGAQNYEQYF
CDR3nt: TGTGCCAGTGGAGCTCAGAACTACGAGCAGTACTTC

d_gene: -
v_gene: TRBV29-1
abundance: -
j_gene: TRBJ1-4
CDR3aa: CSVYANEKLFF
CDR3nt: TGCAGCGTTTATGCTAATGAAAAACTGTTTTTT

d_gene: -
v_gene: TRBV4-3
abundance: once
j_gene: TRBJ2-3
CDR3aa: CASSQAPRRSTDTQYF
CDR3nt: TGCGCCAGCAGCCAAGCCCCTCGTAGGAGCACAGATACGCAGTATTTT

d_gene: TRBD1
v_gene: TRBV6-2/TRBV6-3
abundance: once
j_gene: TRBJ1-6
CDR3aa: CASKPLDRGDSPLHF
CDR3nt: TGTGCCAGCAAGCCTTTGGACAGGGGAGATTCACCCCTCCACTTT

d_gene: TRBD1
v_gene: TRBV10-3
abundance: few
j_gene: TRBJ2-1
CDR3aa: CASLDRGLGIYNEQFF
CDR3nt: TGTGCCTCTCTCGACAGGGGGCTGGGCATCTACAATGAGCAGTTCTTC

d_gene: -
v_gene: TRBV6-1
abundance: many
j_gene: TRBJ1-5
CDR3aa: CASMQGPGSNQPQHF
CDR3nt: TGTGCCAGCATGCAGGGGCCGGGGAGCAATCAGCCCCAGCATTTT

d_gene: -
v_gene: TRBV28
abundance: many
j_gene: TRBJ1-1
CDR3aa: CASSLPNQLKNTEAFF
CDR3nt: TGTGCCAGCAGTTTACCTAATCAGCTAAAGAACACTGAAGCTTTCTTT

d_gene: -
v_gene: TRBV27
abundance: few
j_gene: TRBJ2-7
CDR3aa: CASSRARQQLSYEQYF
CDR3nt: TGTGCCAGCAGTCGAGCTCGTCAGCAGCTCTCCTACGAGCAGTACTTC

d_gene: -
v_gene: TRBV6-4
abundance: -
j_gene: TRBJ2-3
CDR3aa: CASTPAGATDTQYF
CDR3nt: TGTGCCAGCACCCCGGCGGGGGCCACAGATACGCAGTATTTT

d_gene: -
v_gene: TRBV27
abundance: -
j_gene: TRBJ1-5
CDR3aa: CASSPRGGQPQHF
CDR3nt: TGTGCCAGCAGTCCCAGGGGAGGTCAGCCCCAGCATTTT

d_gene: -
v_gene: TRBV6-2/TRBV6-3
abundance: many
j_gene: TRBJ1-5
CDR3aa: CASRTATVSNQPQHF
CDR3nt: TGTGCCAGCAGGACCGCGACAGTTAGCAATCAGCCCCAGCATTTT

d_gene: -
v_gene: TRBV10-2
abundance: -
j_gene: TRBJ1-1
CDR3aa: CASRGLGPEAFF
CDR3nt: TGCGCCAGCAGAGGGTTGGGGCCAGAAGCTTTCTTT

d_gene: -
v_gene: TRBV5-6
abundance: -
j_gene: TRBJ1-2
CDR3aa: CASSLAGGGLNYGYTF
CDR3nt: TGTGCCAGCAGCTTGGCCGGGGGAGGACTTAACTATGGCTACACCTTC

d_gene: TRBD1
v_gene: TRBV6-2/TRBV6-3
abundance: -
j_gene: TRBJ1-1
CDR3aa: CASTGTGGSTEAFF
CDR3nt: TGTGCCAGCACCGGGACAGGGGGAAGCACTGAAGCTTTCTTT

d_gene: -
v_gene: TRBV28
abundance: many
j_gene: TRBJ1-1
CDR3aa: CAVGDNTEAFF
CDR3nt: TGTGCCGTGGGGGACAACACTGAAGCTTTCTTT

d_gene: TRBD2
v_gene: TRBV7-8
abundance: many
j_gene: TRBJ2-7
CDR3aa: CASSLGLAGGGYEQYF
CDR3nt: TGTGCCAGCAGCTTGGGACTAGCGGGAGGCGGATACGAGCAGTACTTC

d_gene: -
v_gene: TRBV28
abundance: many
j_gene: TRBJ1-1
CDR3aa: CASSFPGKGVNTEAFF
CDR3nt: TGTGCCAGCAGTTTCCCGGGCAAGGGGGTCAACACTGAAGCTTTCTTT

d_gene: -
v_gene: TRBV29-1
abundance: -
j_gene: TRBJ2-1
CDR3aa: CSGRQDHEQFF
CDR3nt: TGCAGCGGACGACAGGACCATGAGCAGTTCTTC

d_gene: -
v_gene: TRBV20-1
abundance: many
j_gene: TRBJ2-3
CDR3aa: CSARQSPSTDTQYF
CDR3nt: TGCAGTGCTAGACAGAGCCCTAGCACAGATACGCAGTATTTT

d_gene: TRBD2
v_gene: TRBV25-1
abundance: -
j_gene: TRBJ2-1
CDR3aa: CASSDPGTSYNEQFF
CDR3nt: TGTGCCAGCAGTGATCCCGGGACTAGCTACAATGAGCAGTTCTTC

d_gene: TRBD1
v_gene: TRBV12-3/TRBV12-4
abundance: -
j_gene: TRBJ2-7
CDR3aa: CASSSGTGKVYEQYF
CDR3nt: TGTGCCAGCAGCTCCGGGACAGGAAAAGTCTACGAGCAGTACTTC

d_gene: -
v_gene: TRBV7-2
abundance: many
j_gene: TRBJ2-1
CDR3aa: CASSPPGVNEQFF
CDR3nt: TGTGCCAGCAGCCCCCCCGGAGTAAATGAGCAGTTCTTC

d_gene: -
v_gene: TRBV11-2
abundance: -
j_gene: TRBJ1-2
CDR3aa: CASSLEARADFYGYTF
CDR3nt: TGTGCCAGCAGCTTAGAGGCCCGGGCAGATTTTTATGGCTACACCTTC

d_gene: -
v_gene: TRBV28
abundance: many
j_gene: TRBJ2-5
CDR3aa: CASSSSGTQETQYF
CDR3nt: TGTGCCAGCAGTTCCTCCGGGACACAAGAGACCCAGTACTTC

d_gene: -
v_gene: TRBV7-9
abundance: many
j_gene: TRBJ2-7
CDR3aa: CASSLSPGVGEQYF
CDR3nt: TGTGCCAGCAGCTTAAGTCCGGGCGTGGGTGAGCAGTACTTC

d_gene: -
v_gene: TRBV4-3
abundance: few
j_gene: TRBJ2-7
CDR3aa: CASSQDGGFYEQYF
CDR3nt: TGCGCCAGCAGCCAAGATGGGGGGTTCTACGAGCAGTACTTC

d_gene: -
v_gene: TRBV2
abundance: -
j_gene: TRBJ2-5
CDR3aa: CASSAPGPMYF
CDR3nt: TGTGCCAGCTCCGCTCCGGGGCCCATGTACTTC

d_gene: TRBD2
v_gene: TRBV20-1
abundance: many
j_gene: TRBJ2-1
CDR3aa: CSARLLAGALEQFF
CDR3nt: TGCAGTGCTAGACTCCTAGCGGGAGCCCTGGAGCAGTTCTTC

d_gene: TRBD1
v_gene: TRBV2
abundance: few
j_gene: TRBJ1-6
CDR3aa: CASSRDSSYNSPLHF
CDR3nt: TGTGCCAGCAGCCGGGACAGCTCCTATAATTCACCCCTCCACTTT

d_gene: -
v_gene: TRBV6-5
abundance: few
j_gene: TRBJ2-2
CDR3aa: CASSYLGPGEANTGELFF
CDR3nt: TGTGCCAGCAGTTACTTGGGACCTGGGGAGGCGAACACCGGGGAGCTGTTTTTT

d_gene: -
v_gene: TRBV7-9
abundance: few
j_gene: TRBJ1-4
CDR3aa: CASSPKRQGEKLFF
CDR3nt: TGTGCCAGCAGCCCCAAAAGGCAAGGCGAAAAACTGTTTTTT

d_gene: -
v_gene: TRBV4-1
abundance: -
j_gene: TRBJ2-7
CDR3aa: CASSLIGGSWSEQYF
CDR3nt: TGCGCCAGCAGCCTAATAGGGGGAAGCTGGAGCGAGCAGTACTTC

d_gene: -
v_gene: TRBV7-2
abundance: -
j_gene: TRBJ1-1
CDR3aa: CASSYLSVWSPEAFF
CDR3nt: TGTGCCAGCAGCTATCTTAGTGTCTGGAGCCCTGAAGCTTTCTTT

d_gene: -
v_gene: TRBV20-1
abundance: many
j_gene: TRBJ2-3
CDR3aa: CSARGGSTDTQYF
CDR3nt: TGCAGTGCTAGAGGCGGGAGCACAGATACGCAGTATTTT

d_gene: TRBD2
v_gene: TRBV4-3
abundance: -
j_gene: TRBJ2-2
CDR3aa: CASSQDMGGSGELFF
CDR3nt: TGCGCCAGCAGCCAAGATATGGGAGGGTCCGGGGAGCTGTTTTTT

d_gene: TRBD1
v_gene: TRBV12-3/TRBV12-4
abundance: many
j_gene: TRBJ1-2
CDR3aa: CASSYSPGQGGYTF
CDR3nt: TGTGCCAGCAGTTATAGCCCCGGACAGGGTGGCTACACCTTC

d_gene: -
v_gene: TRBV6-1
abundance: many
j_gene: TRBJ2-3
CDR3aa: CASSGDTDTQYF
CDR3nt: TGTGCCAGCAGTGGGGACACAGATACGCAGTATTTT

d_gene: -
v_gene: TRBV15
abundance: -
j_gene: TRBJ2-2
CDR3aa: CATSLHPAELFF
CDR3nt: TGTGCCACCAGCCTCCACCCGGCGGAGCTGTTTTTT

d_gene: -
v_gene: TRBV29-1
abundance: -
j_gene: TRBJ2-1
CDR3aa: CSAESYKRSYNEQFF
CDR3nt: TGCAGCGCCGAAAGCTACAAACGCTCCTACAATGAGCAGTTCTTC

d_gene: -
v_gene: TRBV30
abundance: many
j_gene: TRBJ1-2
CDR3aa: CASPGLSNYGYTF
CDR3nt: TGTGCCTCACCGGGACTGTCTAACTATGGCTACACCTTC

d_gene: TRBD1
v_gene: TRBV5-1
abundance: -
j_gene: TRBJ2-2
CDR3aa: CASSSGQHTGELFF
CDR3nt: TGCGCCAGCAGCTCGGGACAGCACACCGGGGAGCTGTTTTTT

d_gene: -
v_gene: TRBV7-9
abundance: -
j_gene: TRBJ2-3
CDR3aa: CASSSGQFLTGDTQYF
CDR3nt: TGTGCCAGCAGCTCGGGACAATTCCTGACGGGAGATACGCAGTATTTT

d_gene: -
v_gene: TRBV5-1
abundance: -
j_gene: TRBJ2-7
CDR3aa: CASSLGEMYEQYF
CDR3nt: TGTGCCAGCAGCTTGGGGGAAATGTACGAGCAGTACTTC

d_gene: TRBD2
v_gene: TRBV28
abundance: many
j_gene: TRBJ2-7
CDR3aa: CASSLGGSEQYF
CDR3nt: TGTGCCAGCAGTTTGGGGGGGTCCGAGCAGTACTTC

d_gene: -
v_gene: TRBV12-3/TRBV12-4
abundance: -
j_gene: TRBJ2-2
CDR3aa: CASSFWSTGELFF
CDR3nt: TGTGCCAGCAGTTTTTGGAGCACCGGGGAGCTGTTTTTT